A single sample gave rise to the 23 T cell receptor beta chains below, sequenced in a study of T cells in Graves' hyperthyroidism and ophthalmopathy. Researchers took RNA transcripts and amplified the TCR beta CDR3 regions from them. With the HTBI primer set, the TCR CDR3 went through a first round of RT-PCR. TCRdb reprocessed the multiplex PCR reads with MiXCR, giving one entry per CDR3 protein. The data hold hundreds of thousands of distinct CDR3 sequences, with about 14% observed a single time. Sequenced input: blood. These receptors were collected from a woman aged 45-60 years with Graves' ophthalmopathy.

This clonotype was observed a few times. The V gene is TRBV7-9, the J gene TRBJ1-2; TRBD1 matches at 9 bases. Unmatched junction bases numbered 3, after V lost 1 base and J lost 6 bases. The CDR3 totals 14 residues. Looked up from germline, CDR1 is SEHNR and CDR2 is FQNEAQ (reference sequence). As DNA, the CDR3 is TGTGCCAGCAGCTTAGAACAGGGGGCGGATGGCTACACCTTC. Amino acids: CASSLEQGADGYTF.

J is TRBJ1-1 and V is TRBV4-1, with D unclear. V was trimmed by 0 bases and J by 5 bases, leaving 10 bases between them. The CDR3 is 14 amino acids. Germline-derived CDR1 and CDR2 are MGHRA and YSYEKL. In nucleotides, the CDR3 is TGCGCCAGCAGCCAAGAGGCTGGGAGGACTGAAGCTTTCTTT. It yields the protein CASSQEAGRTEAFF.

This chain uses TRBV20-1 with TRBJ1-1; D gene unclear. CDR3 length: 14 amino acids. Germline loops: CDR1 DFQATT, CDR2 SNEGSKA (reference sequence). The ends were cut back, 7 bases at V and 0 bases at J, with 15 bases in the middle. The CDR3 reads CSVPHRTVNTEAFF. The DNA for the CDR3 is TGCAGTGTTCCCCACCGGACGGTGAACACTGAAGCTTTCTTT.

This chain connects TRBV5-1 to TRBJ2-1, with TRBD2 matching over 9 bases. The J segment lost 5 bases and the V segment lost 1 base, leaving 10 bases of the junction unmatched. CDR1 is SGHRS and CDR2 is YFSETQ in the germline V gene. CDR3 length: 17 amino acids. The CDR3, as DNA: TGCGCCAGCAGCTTGAGGGCTAGCGGGATGGGAAACAATGAGCAGTTCTTC. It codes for CASSLRASGMGNNEQFF. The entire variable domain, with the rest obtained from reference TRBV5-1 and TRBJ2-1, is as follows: KAGVTQTPRYLIKTRGQQVTLSCSPISGHRSVSWYQQTPGQGLQFLFEYFSETQRNKGNFPGRFSGRQFSNSRSEMNVSTLELGDSALYLCASSLRASGMGNNEQFFGPGTRLTVL.

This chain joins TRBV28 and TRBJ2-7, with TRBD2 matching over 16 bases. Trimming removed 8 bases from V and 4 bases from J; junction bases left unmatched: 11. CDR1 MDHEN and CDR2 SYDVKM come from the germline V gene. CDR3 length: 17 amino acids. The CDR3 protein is CASCTTGLAGGTYEQYF. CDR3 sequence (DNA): TGTGCCAGCTGCACTACGGGACTAGCGGGAGGGACATACGAGCAGTACTTC.

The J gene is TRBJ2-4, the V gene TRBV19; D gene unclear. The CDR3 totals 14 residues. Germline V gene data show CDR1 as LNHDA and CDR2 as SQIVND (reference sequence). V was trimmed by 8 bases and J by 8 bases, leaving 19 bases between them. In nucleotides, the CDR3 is TGTGCCAGTGCGACCACGGCCGACGAGGACATTCAGTACTTC. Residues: CASATTADEDIQYF.

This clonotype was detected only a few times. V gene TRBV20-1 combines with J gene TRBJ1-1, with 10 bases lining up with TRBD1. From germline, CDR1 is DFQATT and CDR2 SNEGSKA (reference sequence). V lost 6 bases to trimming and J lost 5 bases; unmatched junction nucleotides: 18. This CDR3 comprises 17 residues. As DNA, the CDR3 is TGCAGTGCCCCTACCGGGACAGGGGTTTTCTTAAAAACTGAAGCTTTCTTT. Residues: CSAPTGTGVFLKTEAFF.

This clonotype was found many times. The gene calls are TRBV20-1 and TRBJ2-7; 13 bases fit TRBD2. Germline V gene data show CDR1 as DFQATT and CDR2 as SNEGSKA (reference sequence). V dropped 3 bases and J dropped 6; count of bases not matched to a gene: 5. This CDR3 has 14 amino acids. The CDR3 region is CSARDGLAGAEQYF. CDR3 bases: TGCAGTGCTAGGGATGGACTAGCGGGAGCCGAGCAGTACTTC.

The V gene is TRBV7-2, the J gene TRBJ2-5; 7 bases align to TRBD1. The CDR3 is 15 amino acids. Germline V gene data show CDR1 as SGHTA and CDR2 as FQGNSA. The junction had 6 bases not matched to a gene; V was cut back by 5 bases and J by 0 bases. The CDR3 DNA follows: TGTGCCAGCAGCCGGGACAGACTAAACCAAGAGACCCAGTACTTC. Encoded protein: CASSRDRLNQETQYF.

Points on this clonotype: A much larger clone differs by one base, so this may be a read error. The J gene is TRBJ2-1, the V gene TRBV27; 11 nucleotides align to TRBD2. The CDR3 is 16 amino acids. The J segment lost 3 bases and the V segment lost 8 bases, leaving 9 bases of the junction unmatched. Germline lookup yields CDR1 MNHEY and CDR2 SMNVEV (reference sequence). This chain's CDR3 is CASGKTSGMIYNEQFF. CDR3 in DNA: TGTGCCAGCGGTAAGACTAGCGGGATGATCTACAATGAGCAGTTCTTC.

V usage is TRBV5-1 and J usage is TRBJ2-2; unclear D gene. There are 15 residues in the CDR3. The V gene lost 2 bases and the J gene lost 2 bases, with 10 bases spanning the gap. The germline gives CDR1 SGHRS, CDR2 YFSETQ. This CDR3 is CASSFSSTNTGELFF. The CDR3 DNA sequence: TGCGCCAGCAGCTTTTCCTCGACCAACACCGGGGAGCTGTTTTTT.

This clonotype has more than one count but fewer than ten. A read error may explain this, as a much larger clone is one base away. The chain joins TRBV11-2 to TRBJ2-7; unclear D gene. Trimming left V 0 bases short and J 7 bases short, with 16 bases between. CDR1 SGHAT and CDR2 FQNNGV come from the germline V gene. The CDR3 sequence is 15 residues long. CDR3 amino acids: CASSLDTDGPREQYF. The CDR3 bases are TGTGCCAGCAGCTTAGATACAGACGGCCCTCGGGAGCAGTACTTC.

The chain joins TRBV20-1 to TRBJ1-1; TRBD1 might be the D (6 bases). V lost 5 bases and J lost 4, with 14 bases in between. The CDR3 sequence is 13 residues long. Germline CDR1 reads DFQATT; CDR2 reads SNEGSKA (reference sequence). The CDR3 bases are TGCAGTGCTCTCTCGGGACACCTCACTGAAGCTTTCTTT. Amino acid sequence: CSALSGHLTEAFF.

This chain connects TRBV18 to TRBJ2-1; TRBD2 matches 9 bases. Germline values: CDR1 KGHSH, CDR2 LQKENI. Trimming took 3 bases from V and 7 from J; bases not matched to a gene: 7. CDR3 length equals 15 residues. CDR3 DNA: TGTGCCAGCTCACCCCCTAGCGGGATGACAAATGAGCAGTTCTTC. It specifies CASSPPSGMTNEQFF. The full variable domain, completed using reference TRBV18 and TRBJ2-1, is NAGVMQNPRHLVRRRGQEARLRCSPMKGHSHVYWYRQLPEEGLKFMVYLQKENIIDESGMPKERFSAEFPKEGPSILRIQQVVRGDSAAYFCASSPPSGMTNEQFFGPGTRLTVL.

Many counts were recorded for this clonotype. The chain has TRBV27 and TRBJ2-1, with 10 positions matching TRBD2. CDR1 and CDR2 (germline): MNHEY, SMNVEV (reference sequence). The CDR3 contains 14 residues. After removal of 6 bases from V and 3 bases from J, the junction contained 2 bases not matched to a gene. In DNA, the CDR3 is TGTGCCAGCAGCCGGACTAGCGGCTACAATGAGCAGTTCTTC. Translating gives CASSRTSGYNEQFF.

The CDR3 bases are TGTGCCAGTAGTATAGCCGGGAGGATGGGCTACGAGCAGTACTTC. Translating it yields CASSIAGRMGYEQYF. The rearrangement links TRBV19 to TRBJ2-7; 7 bases match TRBD2. CDR3 size: 15 residues. V gave up 1 base and J gave up 3 bases; unmatched junction bases: 6. In germline, CDR1 is LNHDA, CDR2 SQIVND (reference sequence).

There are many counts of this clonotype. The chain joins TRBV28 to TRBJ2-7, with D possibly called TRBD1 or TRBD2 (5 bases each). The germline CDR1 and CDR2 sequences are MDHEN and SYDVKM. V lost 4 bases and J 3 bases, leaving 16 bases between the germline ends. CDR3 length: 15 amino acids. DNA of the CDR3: TGTGCCAGCAGTTCGGGGCAGGGTGGGCGCTACGAGCAGTACTTC. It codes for CASSSGQGGRYEQYF.

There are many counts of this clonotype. The CDR3 sequence is CASSQDLRLAGGRSNEQFF. The CDR3 coding sequence is TGTGCCAGCAGCCAAGATTTGAGACTAGCGGGAGGGCGGAGCAATGAGCAGTTCTTC. This chain uses TRBV3-1 with TRBJ2-1, with 14 nucleotides matching TRBD2. With V trimmed by 0 bases and J by 6 bases, 10 bases remained unmatched. CDR1 is LGHDT, CDR2 YNNKEL, per germline (reference sequence). This CDR3 contains 19 residues.

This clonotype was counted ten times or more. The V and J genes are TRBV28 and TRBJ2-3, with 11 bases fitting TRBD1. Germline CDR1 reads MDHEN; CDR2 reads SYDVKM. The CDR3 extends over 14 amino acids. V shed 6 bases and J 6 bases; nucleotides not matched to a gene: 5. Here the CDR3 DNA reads TGTGCCAGCAGGGGGACAGGGGGTGTCGATACGCAGTATTTT. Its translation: CASRGTGGVDTQYF.

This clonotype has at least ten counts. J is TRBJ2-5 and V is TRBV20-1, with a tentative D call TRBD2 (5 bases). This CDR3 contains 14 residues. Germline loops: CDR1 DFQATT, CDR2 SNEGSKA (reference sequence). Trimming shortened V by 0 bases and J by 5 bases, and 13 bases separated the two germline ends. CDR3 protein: CSARDVRGVETQYF. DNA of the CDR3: TGCAGTGCTAGAGATGTTCGGGGAGTGGAGACCCAGTACTTC.

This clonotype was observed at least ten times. The CDR3 sequence is CASSGQEVTEAFF. In DNA form, the CDR3 reads TGTGCCAGCAGTGGGCAGGAGGTGACTGAAGCTTTCTTT. This chain links TRBV2 with TRBJ1-1; no clear D gene. CDR1 is SNHLY, CDR2 FYNNEI, per germline. V was trimmed by 4 bases and J by 5 bases, leaving 11 bases between them. CDR3 length: 13 amino acids.

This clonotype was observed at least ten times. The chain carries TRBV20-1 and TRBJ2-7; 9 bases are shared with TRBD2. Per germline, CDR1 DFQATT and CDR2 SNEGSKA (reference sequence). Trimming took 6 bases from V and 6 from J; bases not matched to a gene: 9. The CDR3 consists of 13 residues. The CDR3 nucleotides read TGCAGTGCCCCGTTAGCGGGAGCATCCGAGCAGTACTTC. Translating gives CSAPLAGASEQYF.

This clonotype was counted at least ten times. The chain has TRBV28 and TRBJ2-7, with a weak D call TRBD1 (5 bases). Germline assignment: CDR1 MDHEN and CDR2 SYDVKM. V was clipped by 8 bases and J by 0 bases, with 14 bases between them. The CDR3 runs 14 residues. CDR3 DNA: TGTGCCAGCGCCCTGGGGCAGCCCTCCTACGAGCAGTACTTC. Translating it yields CASALGQPSYEQYF.